The 5 T cell receptor beta chains in this list originate from one sample, sequenced in a study of molecular identifiers for immune sequencing clone quantification. TCRdb re-analysed the PCR reads in MiXCR, keeping a single row per CDR3 protein. The table includes about 60,000 distinct CDR3 sequences, 15% to 20% detected once. The specimen sequenced was naive CD8+ T cells from blood, with Jurkat cell RNA spiked in. Noted subset: FACS-sorted CD8+CD4-CCR7+CD45RA+ naive T cells. These receptors came from a human donor in good health. Some libraries in this study had Jurkat cell RNA spiked in.

This clonotype was recorded at least ten times. The rearrangement links TRBV7-8 to TRBJ2-3, with no clear D. The V end was cut by 4 bases, the J end by 3 bases, with 8 bases between. There are 13 residues in the CDR3. CDR1 is SGHVS, CDR2 FQNEAQ, per germline. The CDR3 region is CASSSRLTDTQYF. In DNA form, the CDR3 reads TGTGCCAGCAGCTCCCGGTTAACAGATACGCAGTATTTT.

This chain connects TRBV2 to TRBJ2-3; D gene uncertain. V lost 1 base, J lost 2 bases, and 13 bases lay in between. The CDR3 sequence is 16 residues long. Germline lookup yields CDR1 SNHLY and CDR2 FYNNEI. CDR3 DNA: TGTGCCAGCAGTGAAGTTATTGGGGAATCCACAGATACGCAGTATTTT. Residues: CASSEVIGESTDTQYF. Based on the CDR3 plus reference TRBV2 and TRBJ2-3, the full variable domain is EPEVTQTPSHQVTQMGQEVILRCVPISNHLYFYWYRQILGQKVEFLVSFYNNEISEKSEIFDDQFSVERPDGSNFTLKIRSTKLEDSAMYFCASSEVIGESTDTQYFGPGTRLTVL.

This clonotype has ten or more counts. The rearrangement links TRBV11-2 to TRBJ2-1, with D unclear. The V gene's germline CDR1 is SGHAT and CDR2 FQNNGV. The CDR3 is 17 residues long. V lost 0 bases and J 5 bases, leaving 17 bases between the germline ends. In nucleotides, the CDR3 is TGTGCCAGCAGCTTAGAGGGTTTGAACCCATTCGACAATGAGCAGTTCTTC. It translates to CASSLEGLNPFDNEQFF.

The sample holds many counts of this clonotype. V usage is TRBV20-1 and J usage is TRBJ2-5, with TRBD2 matching 13 bases. Per the germline V gene, CDR1 is DFQATT and CDR2 is SNEGSKA (reference sequence). The CDR3 covers 15 residues. V dropped 1 base and J dropped 3; count of bases not matched to a gene: 2. CDR3 residues: CSARAGLAGKETQYF. The CDR3 bases are TGCAGTGCTAGAGCGGGACTAGCGGGAAAAGAGACCCAGTACTTC.

As for this clonotype: This could be a read error, since a much larger clone is one nucleotide away. This chain uses TRBV10-3 with TRBJ2-3, with D tentatively TRBD1 (5 bases). Judging by the DNA end, TRBJ1-5 fits better; the J call may be wrong. The CDR3 is 17 residues long. Germline CDR1 ENHRY, CDR2 SYGVKD. CDR3 region: CAISESVGGRVTDTQHF. The CDR3 region has the DNA TGTGCCATCAGTGAGTCTGTCGGCGGGAGGGTGACAGATACGCAGCATTTT.